This TCR beta chain was identified during a study of CXCR3-negative and CXCR3-positive naive CD8 T cells. Details on this clonotype: Antigen unknown.

General study results and limits: Naive CXCR3-negative and CXCR3-positive cells had similar TRBV-TRBJ usage; memory differed. Naive subsets showed comparable surface CD5, and TCR interaction strength was also inferred from TRB CDR3 physicochemistry.

The CDR3 has 14 residues. Germline V CDR1 and CDR2: LNHNV, YYDKDF (reference sequence). With UMI labels, 5' RACE was used to prepare the TRB cDNA libraries. Reanalyzing the 5' RACE reads, TCRdb keeps one entry per CDR3 protein, without DNA. The sample includes roughly 89,000 distinct CDR3 sequences. The sequenced sample was naive CXCR3- CD8+ T cells from blood. Sample subset: CD45RO-CCR7+CD27+CD95- naive CD8+ T cells lacking CXCR3 (TNR3-). V and J are TRBV15 and TRBJ2-7; TCRdb proposes TRBD2, but this gene call is untestable without DNA. The origin of this receptor is a human donor in good health. Some clones in this sample may be carry-over from other donors' samples. CDR3 loop: CATSWTSGSYEQYF.